This paragraph covers one T cell receptor beta chain sequence. The antigen is unknown. The data belong to a study of OX40 agonist ivuxolimab in advanced cancers. On the study more broadly: Every 2 weeks, patients received ivuxolimab intravenously, dosed at 0.01 to 10 mg/kg. Study findings and constraints: Clones of CD4+ and CD8+ blood T cells grew by week 6 at doses of 0.1 to 3.0 mg/kg.

CDR3 length: 14 amino acids. The germline gives CDR1 SGHTS, CDR2 YDEGEE. The V end was cut by 4 bases, the J end by 2 bases, with 12 bases between. The timepoints at which blood was sampled were baseline, cycle 4 day 1, and cycle 7 day 1. Produced via immunoSEQ multiplex PCR; TCRdb's table is partial and in-frame only. The table includes some 86,000 clones, about nine tenths detected once. This TCR was recovered from an adult with an advanced solid tumor such as melanoma, head and neck, liver or kidney cancer. This specimen consisted of CD4+ or CD8+ T cells sorted from blood, obtained in a trial of the OX40 agonist ivuxolimab. This chain connects TRBV5-8 to TRBJ2-5, with D possibly matching TRBD1 (6 bases). The CDR3 loop reads CASSTDSQQETQYF. The CDR3 DNA reads TGTGCCAGCAGCACGGACAGCCAGCAAGAGACCCAGTACTTC.